The 21 T cell receptor beta chains below all came from one sample that was sequenced in a study of CD8 T cells in Susac syndrome. An amount of RNA that ranged from roughly 0.45 to 1 ug was reverse transcribed with random hexamers. Via MiXCR, TCRdb re-called the immunoSEQ multiplex PCR reads, giving one row per CDR3 protein. The sample includes about 250,000 distinct CDR3 sequences, about 93% seen only once; the top ten take approximately 0.07%. Sequenced: CD4+ T cells from PBMCs. The receptors were sampled from a human donor with multiple sclerosis.

This chain connects TRBV19 to TRBJ2-1, with D possibly TRBD2 on 6 matching bases. V was cut by 5 bases and J by 8 bases, with 22 bases left in between. Per the germline V gene, CDR1 is LNHDA and CDR2 is SQIVND (reference sequence). The CDR3 extends over 16 amino acids. The CDR3 nucleotides are TGTGCCAGTAGTTCAACTAGCAACACGCCATGGGATGAGCAGTTCTTC. It is translated as CASSSTSNTPWDEQFF. The whole variable domain, remainder taken from reference TRBV19 and TRBJ2-1, is DGGITQSPKYLFRKEGQNVTLSCEQNLNHDAMYWYRQDPGQGLRLIYYSQIVNDFQKGDIAEGYSVSREKKESFPLTVTSAQKNPTAFYLCASSSTSNTPWDEQFFGPGTRLTVL.

This chain links TRBV6-2 or TRBV6-3 with TRBJ2-5; 15 bases map to TRBD2. Per germline, CDR1 MNHEY and CDR2 SVGEGT. The CDR3 totals 16 residues. The trim removed 5 bases at V and 5 bases at J, leaving 6 bases unmatched. The CDR3 is CASSRRTSGRVETQYF. DNA for the CDR3: TGTGCCAGCAGTCGCCGGACTAGCGGGAGGGTGGAGACCCAGTACTTC.

The V call is TRBV6-5, the J call TRBJ1-5, with D possibly matching TRBD1 (6 bases). V lost 6 bases, J lost 7 bases, and 16 bases lay in between. Germline CDR1 is MNHEY and CDR2 is SVGAGI. The CDR3 contains 14 residues. As DNA, the CDR3 is TGTGCCAGCAGCTCCGGACAGTTTGTACAGCCCCAGCATTTT. This encodes CASSSGQFVQPQHF.

The genes are TRBV12-3 or TRBV12-4 and TRBJ1-4; no firm D call. V was trimmed by 6 bases and J by 0 bases, leaving 11 bases between them. The CDR3 runs 15 residues. CDR3 DNA sequence: TGTGCCAGCAGCCCCAGAACCGCAACTAATGAAAAACTGTTTTTT. It yields the protein CASSPRTATNEKLFF.

The CDR3 sequence is CATSPRGTPNLAKNIQYF. In nucleotides, the CDR3 is TGTGCCACCAGCCCCCGAGGGACTCCTAACTTAGCCAAAAACATTCAGTACTTC. The genes are TRBV15 and TRBJ2-4, with D possibly being TRBD2 (6 bases). The germline V gene has CDR1 LNHNV and CDR2 YYDKDF (reference sequence). The ends were cut back, 5 bases at V and 0 bases at J, with 20 bases in the middle. The CDR3 contains 18 residues.

The rearrangement uses TRBV5-1 and TRBJ1-2; TRBD1 might be the D (5 bases). Germline V gives CDR1 SGHRS, CDR2 YFSETQ. The V end was cut by 0 bases, the J end by 8 bases, with 14 bases between. This CDR3 comprises 14 residues. The CDR3 protein is CASSLDGAGSGYTF. Here the CDR3 DNA reads TGCGCCAGCAGCTTGGATGGAGCAGGGAGCGGCTACACCTTC.

The chain is built from TRBV6-1 and TRBJ1-6; D may be TRBD1 (5 bases). Trimming left V 0 bases short and J 9 bases short, with 12 bases between. This CDR3 spans 15 amino acids. From germline, CDR1 is MNHNS and CDR2 SASEGT. CDR3 DNA: TGTGCCAGCAGTGAAGCGGCCGGGGCAGTTTCACCCCTCCACTTT. The encoded protein is CASSEAAGAVSPLHF.

V and J are TRBV7-3 and TRBJ2-3; 10 bases are shared with TRBD2. This CDR3 region has 14 residues. Germline V gene lookup returns CDR1 SGHTA and CDR2 FQGTGA. J was trimmed by 4 bases and V by 4 bases; bases with no gene match: 2. CDR3 nucleotides: TGTGCCAGCAGCTCCGGGACTAGCGCAGATACGCAGTATTTT. Its translation: CASSSGTSADTQYF.

The chain has TRBV18 and TRBJ2-2, with D unclear. CDR3 size: 15 residues. The V end was cut by 1 base, the J end by 1 base, with 7 bases between. Germline CDR1 reads KGHSH; CDR2 reads LQKENI. As DNA, the CDR3 is TGTGCCAGCTCACCACTAGTCGAGAACACCGGGGAGCTGTTTTTT. Protein product: CASSPLVENTGELFF.

The V gene is TRBV30, the J gene TRBJ2-3; tentative D call: TRBD2 (6 bases). Trimming cost V 5 bases and J 2 bases, with 11 bases left between them. This CDR3 has 13 amino acids. Germline V gives CDR1 GTSNPN, CDR2 SVGIG (reference sequence). CDR3 sequence reads: CAWVGGITDTQYF. DNA for the CDR3: TGTGCCTGGGTCGGCGGGATCACAGATACGCAGTATTTT. The full variable domain, its missing parts supplied by reference TRBV30 and TRBJ2-3, is SQTIHQWPATLVQPVGSPLSLECTVEGTSNPNLYWYRQAAGRGLQLLFYSVGIGQISSEVPQNLSASRPQDRQFILSSKKLLLSDSGFYLCAWVGGITDTQYFGPGTRLTVL.

J is TRBJ1-5 and V is TRBV19; D is possibly TRBD1 (6 bases). V lost 7 bases to trimming and J lost 7 bases, with 17 bases between them. Germline V gene data show CDR1 as LNHDA and CDR2 as SQIVND (reference sequence). This CDR3 is 14 amino acids long. The CDR3 coding sequence is TGTGCCAGTACCCCCAACAGGGAACACCAGCCCCAGCATTTT. Translated: CASTPNREHQPQHF. The full variable domain, with the rest looked up from reference TRBV19 and TRBJ1-5, is DGGITQSPKYLFRKEGQNVTLSCEQNLNHDAMYWYRQDPGQGLRLIYYSQIVNDFQKGDIAEGYSVSREKKESFPLTVTSAQKNPTAFYLCASTPNREHQPQHFGDGTRLSIL.

The chain is built from TRBV29-1 and TRBJ2-5; 7 positions match TRBD1. From germline, CDR1 is SQVTM and CDR2 ANQGSEA. The CDR3 covers 15 residues. The V and J ends lost 4 bases and 1 base, in that order; junction bases with no gene match: 9. This chain's CDR3 is CSVAHGQDPQETQYF. The CDR3 bases are TGCAGCGTTGCCCACGGACAGGACCCCCAAGAGACCCAGTACTTC. Using reference TRBV29-1 and TRBJ2-5 for the parts outside the CDR3, the full variable domain is SAVISQKPSRDICQRGTSLTIQCQVDSQVTMMFWYRQQPGQSLTLIATANQGSEATYESGFVIDKFPISRPNLTFSTLTVSNMSPEDSSIYLCSVAHGQDPQETQYFGPGTRLLVL.

Only one count was recorded for this clonotype. The chain couples TRBV28 to TRBJ2-7; 9 bases agree with TRBD1. V was clipped by 3 bases and J by 5 bases; unmatched bases: 5. The CDR3 extends over 14 amino acids. Looked up from germline, CDR1 is MDHEN and CDR2 is SYDVKM. The DNA for the CDR3 is TGTGCCAGCAGTTTCCGGGACAGGGACGACGAGCAGTACTTC. It translates to CASSFRDRDDEQYF.

This rearrangement joins TRBV20-1 to TRBJ2-7, with D tentatively TRBD1 or TRBD2 (5 bases each). This CDR3 is 11 amino acids long. The germline CDR1 and CDR2 sequences are DFQATT and SNEGSKA (reference sequence). Trimming took off 4 bases at V and 6 bases at J, with 10 bases between the two ends. The CDR3, as DNA: TGCAGTGCTAAGGTGGGGACCGAGCAGTACTTC. This encodes CSAKVGTEQYF.

This sequence joins TRBV21-1 and TRBJ2-5; TRBD1, the table's D call, lacks a check against the DNA. TRBV21-1 is a pseudogene. The CDR3 loop spans 15 amino acids. DNA for the CDR3: TGTGCCAGCAGCAAAGTTCCGCCGGGGGAGGAGACCCAGTACTTC. It is translated as CASSKVPPGEETQYF.

The chain recombines TRBV5-1 with TRBJ2-2; TRBD2 is a possible D gene (6 bases). Trimming took off 4 bases at V and 0 bases at J, with 16 bases between the two ends. Germline CDR1 and CDR2: SGHRS and YFSETQ. The CDR3 has 17 residues. In DNA form, the CDR3 reads TGCGCCAGCAGCCCGACCGGAGCGGGCGCGAACACCGGGGAGCTGTTTTTT. As protein: CASSPTGAGANTGELFF.

This clonotype was seen a single time. The V gene is TRBV3-1, the J gene TRBJ1-2, with 9 bases lining up with TRBD1. Germline values: CDR1 LGHDT, CDR2 YNNKEL (reference sequence). This CDR3 has 14 residues. J gave up 8 bases and V 3 bases, and 7 bases lay outside the gene matches. This CDR3 reads CASSQDDRGSGYTF. The CDR3 region has the DNA TGTGCCAGCAGCCAGGACGACAGGGGGTCAGGCTACACCTTC.

V is TRBV5-1 and J is TRBJ2-6; 8 bases agree with TRBD1. Trimming at V came to 4 bases and at J to 5 bases, leaving 14 bases not matched to a gene. The CDR3 extends over 18 amino acids. Germline CDR1 is SGHRS and CDR2 is YFSETQ. The CDR3 DNA sequence: TGCGCCAGCAGCGGGATTGACAGGGGCACCACCCGGGCCAACGTCCTGACTTTC. Translated, it gives CASSGIDRGTTRANVLTF.

V is TRBV7-8 and J is TRBJ1-2; the match to TRBD1 covers 7 bases. The CDR3 length is 12 residues. V trimming: 5 bases; J trimming: 14 bases; junction bases outside the gene matches: 11. Germline V lookup: CDR1 SGHVS, CDR2 FQNEAQ. The CDR3 protein is CASSPWGTAGTF. CDR3 bases: TGTGCCAGCAGCCCGTGGGGGACAGCCGGTACCTTC.

CDR3 sequence reads: CASSVTTGGTEAFF. The CDR3, as DNA: TGTGCCAGCAGCGTTACAACAGGGGGTACTGAAGCTTTCTTT. V gene TRBV9 combines with J gene TRBJ1-1; 8 bases agree with TRBD1. CDR3 length equals 14 residues. Trimming took 2 bases from V and 5 from J; bases not matched to a gene: 5. Germline values: CDR1 SGDLS, CDR2 YYNGEE.

V usage is TRBV4-1 and J usage is TRBJ2-7, with a tentative D call TRBD1 (5 bases). There are 17 residues in the CDR3. Germline V gene data show CDR1 as MGHRA and CDR2 as YSYEKL. The V gene lost 1 base and the J gene lost 1 base, with 17 bases spanning the gap. The CDR3 spells CASSQVGARNYSYEQYF. DNA for the CDR3: TGCGCCAGCAGCCAAGTTGGGGCCCGGAATTATTCCTACGAGCAGTACTTC.